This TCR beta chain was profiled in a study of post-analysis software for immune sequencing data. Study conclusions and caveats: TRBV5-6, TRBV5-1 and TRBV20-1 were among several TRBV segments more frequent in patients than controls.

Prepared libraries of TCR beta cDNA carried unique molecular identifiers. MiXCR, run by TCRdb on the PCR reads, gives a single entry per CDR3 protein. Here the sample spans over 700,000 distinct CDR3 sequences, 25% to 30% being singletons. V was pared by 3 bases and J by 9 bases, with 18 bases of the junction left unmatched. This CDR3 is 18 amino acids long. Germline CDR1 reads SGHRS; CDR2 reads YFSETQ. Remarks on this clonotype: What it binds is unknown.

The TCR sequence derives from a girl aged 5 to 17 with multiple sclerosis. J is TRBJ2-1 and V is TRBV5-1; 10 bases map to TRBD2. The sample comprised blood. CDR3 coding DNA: TGCGCCAGCAGCTCGCCCCCCCTGGCTAGCGGGAGCGGGATTGAGCAGTTCTTC. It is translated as CASSSPPLASGSGIEQFF.